These 3 T cell receptor beta chains were all obtained from the same sample, sequenced in a study of metastatic and nonmetastatic thyroid tumors (dated by TCRdb to between 2020 and 2021). Libraries were made using PCR. Sequenced using an Illumina HiSeq 4000. Starting from the raw public reads, TCRdb applied fastp trimming at Q25, assembled clones with MiXCR and retained in-frame beta chains. The sample yields over 25,000 clones; roughly 15% were counted once. The top ten hold about 6% of the sample. Before undergoing thyroid surgery, none of the patients had been given any kind of treatment. The source material was blood. These receptors originate from a male donor with papillary thyroid cancer or a benign thyroid nodule (not recorded which). Some clones in this sample may be carry-over from other donors' samples.

In this sample, this clone turned up many times. V and J are TRBV5-1 and TRBJ2-1; perhaps TRBD1 as D (5 bases). Per germline, CDR1 SGHRS and CDR2 YFSETQ. V lost 6 bases and J 4 bases, leaving 17 bases between the germline ends. This CDR3 has 15 amino acids. CDR3 in DNA: TGCGCCAGCACCACAAAGGGGCAGGTATACAATGAGCAGTTCTTC. It specifies CASTTKGQVYNEQFF.

The chain is built from TRBV2 and TRBJ1-4; possible D gene TRBD1, 6 bases. V was shortened by 6 bases and J by 3 bases, with 11 bases between the two germline ends. Per germline, CDR1 SNHLY and CDR2 FYNNEI. CDR3 size: 14 residues. In DNA form, the CDR3 reads TGTGCCAGCAGGGTGGACAGCTCTAATGAAAAACTGTTTTTT. It encodes CASRVDSSNEKLFF.

The chain employs TRBV4-2 and TRBJ1-2, with 10 bases aligning to TRBD1. This CDR3 has 17 amino acids. Germline V gene sequence: CDR1 LGHNA, CDR2 YNFKEQ. Trimming cost V 5 bases and J 4 bases; bases outside gene matches: 13. The chain's CDR3 is CASSGTGASRMGYGYTF. In DNA, the CDR3 is TGTGCCAGCAGCGGGACAGGGGCTTCGCGCATGGGCTATGGCTACACCTTC.